These 12 T cell receptor beta chains were sequenced from one sample in a study of Ad26.COV2.S vaccination and SARS-CoV-2 variants. Sequencing was performed with immunoSEQ multiplex PCR; in TCRdb, only in-frame clones are kept and a portion is missing. The repertoire holds about 400,000 clones, roughly 88% seen once, with approximately 4% in the top ten. As to treatment: roughly 18 received Ad26.COV2.S at low or high dose, single or two shots; roughly five received placebo; per-sample allocation not given. Sampling happened 63 days after the first vaccine or placebo injection. Sequenced material: peripheral blood, taken in a trial of Ad26.COV2.S vaccine versus placebo. The receptors were gathered from a person between 18 and 65 years old who received the Ad26.COV2.S COVID-19 vaccine or a placebo.

The chain combines TRBV7-2 with TRBJ2-3; D is perhaps TRBD1 (6 bases). The CDR3 covers 15 residues. CDR1 and CDR2 from the germline V gene are SGHTA and FQGNSA. Trimming took off 3 bases at V and 2 bases at J, with 12 bases between the two ends. This CDR3 reads CASSLNRVHTDTQYF. The CDR3 region has the DNA TGTGCCAGCAGCTTGAACAGGGTACACACAGATACGCAGTATTTT.

CDR3 DNA sequence: TGTGCCAGCAGTTTACCAGTATACAATGAGCAGTTCTTC. Protein: CASSLPVYNEQFF. The chain combines TRBV12-3 or TRBV12-4 with TRBJ2-1; no firm D call. The V gene lost 2 bases and the J gene lost 4 bases, with 6 bases spanning the gap. CDR3 length equals 13 residues.

This rearrangement joins TRBV7-2 to TRBJ1-6; D is uncertain. V shed 3 bases and J shed 5 bases, with 8 bases lying between them. Per the germline V gene, CDR1 is SGHTA and CDR2 is FQGNSA. This CDR3 region has 14 residues. CDR3 residues: CASSFTPDNSPLHF. The CDR3 region has the DNA TGTGCCAGCAGCTTCACGCCAGATAATTCACCCCTCCACTTT.

About this clone itself: Other DNA sequences of this sample code for an identical CDR3. The CDR3 bases are TGCAGTGCTAGTCGGGGTTACGAGCAGTACTTC. Its protein product is CSASRGYEQYF. The chain is built from TRBV20-1 and TRBJ2-7; tentatively, D is TRBD2 (5 bases). The CDR3 consists of 11 residues. Trimming shortened V by 3 bases and J by 4 bases, and 7 bases separated the two germline ends. Germline V gene lookup returns CDR1 DFQATT and CDR2 SNEGSKA (reference sequence).

This chain connects TRBV30 to TRBJ2-3; D unclear. Trimming removed 1 base from V and 6 bases from J, with 8 bases in between. The CDR3 length is 12 residues. The germline gives CDR1 GTSNPN, CDR2 SVGIG (reference sequence). The CDR3 DNA is TGTGCCTGGAGTGGGGCAACGGATACGCAGTATTTT. Translating it yields CAWSGATDTQYF.

V usage is TRBV5-4 and J usage is TRBJ2-7; TRBD1 matches 8 bases. The germline gives CDR1 SGHNT, CDR2 YYREEE (reference sequence). The V and J ends lost 4 bases and 7 bases, in that order; junction bases with no gene match: 13. This CDR3 region has 15 residues. The CDR3 sequence is CASSQLTDRAREQYF. For the CDR3, the DNA is TGTGCCAGCAGCCAACTTACGGACAGGGCTCGGGAGCAGTACTTC.

This clone came up once. V is TRBV7-8 and J is TRBJ1-2; 7 bases map to TRBD1. The germline V gene encodes CDR1 SGHVS and CDR2 FQNEAQ. Germline trimming cut 2 bases from V and 2 bases from J; bases unmatched to any gene: 17. The length of the CDR3 is 19 residues. The CDR3 loop reads CASSLRGLRDSPRNYGYTF. In DNA form, the CDR3 reads TGTGCCAGCAGCTTAAGAGGGTTAAGGGACAGTCCCCGAAACTATGGCTACACCTTC.

The chain carries TRBV9 and TRBJ2-2; the D gene could be TRBD1 or TRBD2 (6 bases each). From germline, CDR1 is SGDLS and CDR2 YYNGEE. This CDR3 comprises 15 residues. Deletions cut 2 bases from V and 7 bases from J, with 15 bases between. In DNA form, the CDR3 reads TGTGCCAGCAGCGTTGGAAGCAGGGGAGGCGGGGAGCTGTTTTTT. It specifies CASSVGSRGGGELFF.

The V call is TRBV18, the J call TRBJ2-3; D may be TRBD2 (6 bases). Germline V gene lookup returns CDR1 KGHSH and CDR2 LQKENI. This CDR3 is built from 15 residues. V dropped 3 bases and J dropped 2 bases, with 12 bases sitting between them. CDR3 DNA sequence: TGTGCCAGCTCACCCTCGGGACTGAACACAGATACGCAGTATTTT. Protein: CASSPSGLNTDTQYF.

The chain is built from TRBV4-1 and TRBJ2-3; 8 nucleotides match TRBD2. The CDR3 is 17 amino acids. Germline loops: CDR1 MGHRA, CDR2 YSYEKL. Unmatched junction bases numbered 9, after V lost 2 bases and J lost 2 bases. For the CDR3, the DNA is TGCGCCAGCAGCCAACCCTTGGGGCGGGGGGACACAGATACGCAGTATTTT. Translated: CASSQPLGRGDTDTQYF.

V and J are TRBV10-1 and TRBJ2-5; D might be TRBD2 (5 bases). Germline lookup yields CDR1 WNHNN and CDR2 SYGVQD (reference sequence). The CDR3 has 15 amino acids. Trimming took 2 bases from V and 4 from J, leaving 14 bases between them. As DNA, the CDR3 is TGCGCCAGCAGTGAGAGTGAGGGCCCACGAGAGACCCAGTACTTC. It is translated as CASSESEGPRETQYF.

The chain employs TRBV5-6 and TRBJ1-1, with 9 nucleotides matching TRBD1. The V segment lost 5 bases and the J segment 6 bases; nucleotides outside the gene matches: 11. Germline lookup yields CDR1 SGHDT and CDR2 YYEEEE. This CDR3 is 15 amino acids long. The CDR3 spells CASRTAGQGSAEAFF. In DNA form, the CDR3 reads TGTGCCAGCAGGACAGCGGGACAGGGTTCGGCTGAAGCTTTCTTT. Full variable domain (remainder filled in from reference TRBV5-6 and TRBJ1-1): DAGVTQSPTHLIKTRGQQVTLRCSPKSGHDTVSWYQQALGQGPQFIFQYYEEEERQRGNFPDRFSGHQFPNYSSELNVNALLLGDSALYLCASRTAGQGSAEAFFGQGTRLTVV.